This T cell receptor (beta chain) comes out of a study of radiotherapy plus CTLA-4 blockade in lung cancer. The study's findings and limits: Reports identified early blood T cell clone dynamics, with interferon-beta, as the best response predictor.

As regards this clone: Its antigen is undetermined.

Data came from immunoSEQ multiplex PCR; TCRdb stores just in-frame clones and leaves some out. This table has 100,000 or so clones, approximately 78% appearing once. Chemo-refractory metastatic non-small-cell lung cancer patients were treated with focal radiation plus CTLA-4 blockade with ipilimumab. This CDR3 region has 15 residues. Trimming took off 0 bases at V and 1 base at J, with 8 bases between the two ends. Germline V lookup: CDR1 SGHRS, CDR2 YFSETQ. The rearrangement joins TRBV5-1 to TRBJ1-5; a weak D match, TRBD1 (5 bases). Sequences were derived from peripheral blood, sampled from a patient treated with radiotherapy plus ipilimumab. This receptor was identified in a human donor with non-small cell lung cancer that progressed on radiotherapy plus ipilimumab. The CDR3 protein is CASSLGGMSNQPQHF. DNA of the CDR3: TGCGCCAGCAGCTTGGGGGGGATGAGCAATCAGCCCCAGCATTTT.